This TCR beta chain was profiled in a study of cytomegalovirus exposure and HLA in healthy donors. PCR amplification relied on 60 Vbeta primers (plus 13 Jbeta primers). TCRdb's copy holds only in-frame clones and misses some; the assay was immunoSEQ multiplex PCR. The sample has 90,000 to 110,000 clones, 65% to 85% seen once. Study-wide results and limits: Rarity characterized most TCR sequences, yet some public TCRs appeared in many donors.

Germline loops: CDR1 SEHNR, CDR2 FQNEAQ (reference sequence). The CDR3 has 14 amino acids. With 5 bases removed from V and 2 bases from J, the gap between germline ends came to 10 bases. Comment on this clone: Antigen specificity is unknown.

The clonotype comes from a male donor in good health and CMV-seronegative. The sample comprised PBMCs. This sequence joins TRBV7-9 and TRBJ1-5, with D perhaps TRBD1 (5 bases). CDR3 sequence: CASSPDIGNQPQHF. CDR3 bases: TGTGCCAGCAGCCCGGACATCGGCAATCAGCCCCAGCATTTT.